This T cell receptor (beta chain) was sequenced in a study of T-cell memory formation after mild COVID-19. In TCRdb, the 5' RACE reads were re-called with MiXCR into one record per CDR3 protein. The sample consists of about 400,000 distinct CDR3 sequences, 15% to 20% of them appearing once. There are 16 residues in the CDR3. Germline CDR1 is SGHRS and CDR2 is YFSETQ. J was trimmed by 4 bases and V by 4 bases; bases with no gene match: 5. The sample consisted of PBMCs or a T cell subset sorted from them (not recorded which). This sequence joins TRBV5-1 and TRBJ2-2; 12 nucleotides agree with TRBD2. This sequence originates from a man younger than 35 who had mild COVID-19 (a few samples of this study predate the infection). Cell type and time point are not known. The CDR3 DNA sequence: TGCGCCAGCAGCCCTCTAGCGGGGGGGCTCACCGGGGAGCTGTTTTTT. Protein: CASSPLAGGLTGELFF.